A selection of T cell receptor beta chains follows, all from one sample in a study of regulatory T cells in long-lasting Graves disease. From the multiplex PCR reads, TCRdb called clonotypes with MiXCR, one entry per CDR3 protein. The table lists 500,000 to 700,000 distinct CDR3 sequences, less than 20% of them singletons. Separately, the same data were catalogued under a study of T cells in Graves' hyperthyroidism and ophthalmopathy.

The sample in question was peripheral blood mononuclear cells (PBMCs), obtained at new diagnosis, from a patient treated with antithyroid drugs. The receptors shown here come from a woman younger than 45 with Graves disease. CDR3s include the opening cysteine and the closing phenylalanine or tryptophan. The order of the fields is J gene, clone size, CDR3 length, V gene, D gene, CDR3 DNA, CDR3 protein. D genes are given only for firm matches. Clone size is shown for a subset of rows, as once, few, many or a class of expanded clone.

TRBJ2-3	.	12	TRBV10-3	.	TGTGCCCTCGGTCGGGGGACAGATACGCAGTATTTT	CALGRGTDTQYF
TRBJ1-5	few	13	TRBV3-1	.	TGTGCCAGCGGGACCCTCGGGGGACAGCCCCAGCATTTT	CASGTLGGQPQHF
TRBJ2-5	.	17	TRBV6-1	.	TGTGCCAGCAGTGAAATTGTCGACGGGCCTAGGAGGGAGACCCAGTACTTC	CASSEIVDGPRRETQYF
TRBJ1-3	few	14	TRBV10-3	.	TGTGCCACCTTGGGGTCCTCCTCTGGAAACACCATATATTTT	CATLGSSSGNTIYF
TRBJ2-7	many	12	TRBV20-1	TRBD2	TGCGGGCAGACTAGCGACGGCTACGAGCAGTACTTC	CGQTSDGYEQYF
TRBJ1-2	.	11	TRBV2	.	TGTGCCAGCAGAGTTGGGGGAGGCTACACCTTC	CASRVGGGYTF
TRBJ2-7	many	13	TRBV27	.	TGTGCCAGCAGTTTATCTTCCGCTTACGAGCAGTACTTC	CASSLSSAYEQYF
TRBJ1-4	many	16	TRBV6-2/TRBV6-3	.	TGTGCCAGCAGATCCTACGATGGAGGGCGGTTTGAAAAACTGTTTTTT	CASRSYDGGRFEKLFF
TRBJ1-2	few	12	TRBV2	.	TGTGCCAGCAGTATAGACATTCAGGGCTACACCTTC	CASSIDIQGYTF
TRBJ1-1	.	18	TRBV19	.	TGTGCCAGTAGTATAGGATGGCGGTTAAGGCAGACGAACACTGAAGCTTTCTTT	CASSIGWRLRQTNTEAFF
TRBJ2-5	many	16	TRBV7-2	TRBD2	TGTGCCAGCAGCTACCTACTAGCGGGAGGCGGGGAGACCCAGTACTTC	CASSYLLAGGGETQYF
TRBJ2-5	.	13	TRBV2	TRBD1	TGTGCCAGCAGTCAGGGGGAAATCCAGACCCAGTACTTC	CASSQGEIQTQYF
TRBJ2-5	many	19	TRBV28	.	TGTGCCAGCAACCCGATAGGCCTTGCGGTGCGGGTCGATCGAAAGACCCAGTACTTC	CASNPIGLAVRVDRKTQYF
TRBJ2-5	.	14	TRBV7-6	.	TGTGCCAGCAGCTTCGCTGGGGGCCGAGAGACCCAGTACTTC	CASSFAGGRETQYF
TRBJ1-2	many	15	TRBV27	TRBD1	TGTGCCAGCAGTTTATCTACAGGGGGAAGCTATGGCTACACCTTC	CASSLSTGGSYGYTF
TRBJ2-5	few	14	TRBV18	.	TGTGCCAGCTCACCATCAACGAGGGGTGAGACCCAGTACTTC	CASSPSTRGETQYF
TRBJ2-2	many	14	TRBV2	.	TGTGCCAGCAAAAATACAGGGAACACCGGGGAGCTGTTTTTT	CASKNTGNTGELFF
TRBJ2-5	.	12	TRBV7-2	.	TGTGCCAGCAACCAAGCTGGAGAGACCCAGTACTTC	CASNQAGETQYF
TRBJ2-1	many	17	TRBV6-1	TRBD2	TGTGCCAGCAGTGAATCGACTAGCGGGAGGGCCCGTTATGAGCAGTTCTTC	CASSESTSGRARYEQFF
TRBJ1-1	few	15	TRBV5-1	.	TGCGCCAGCAGCTCCGCTGTGCGGGCGAACACTGAAGCTTTCTTT	CASSSAVRANTEAFF
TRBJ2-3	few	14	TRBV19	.	TGTGCCAGTAGTATTGGCGCTACCCCAGATACGCAGTATTTT	CASSIGATPDTQYF
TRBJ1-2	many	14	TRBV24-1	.	TGTGCCACCAGTGATGGGCTAGACATCTATGGCTACACCTTC	CATSDGLDIYGYTF
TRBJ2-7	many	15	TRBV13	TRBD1	TGTGCCAGCAGCTCCAGGGGGACAGGGAACTACGAGCAGTACTTC	CASSSRGTGNYEQYF
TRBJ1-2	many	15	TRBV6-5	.	TGTGCCAGCAGTTACGGAACAGCCGCTAACTATGGCTACACCTTC	CASSYGTAANYGYTF
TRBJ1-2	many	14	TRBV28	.	TGTTCTTCCTACCCCGGACAAGACAACTATGGCTACACCTTC	CSSYPGQDNYGYTF
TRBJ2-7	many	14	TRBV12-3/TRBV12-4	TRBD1	TGTGCCAGCAGTTTAACAGGGGCTTACTACGAGCAGTACTTC	CASSLTGAYYEQYF
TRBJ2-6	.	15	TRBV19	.	TGTGCCAGTAGTAACCAGGGGCCTGGGGCCAACGTCCTGACTTTC	CASSNQGPGANVLTF
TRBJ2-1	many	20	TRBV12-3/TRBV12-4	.	TGTGCCAGCAGTTCAGTGCCCCGTTTTGGGTCTCGCGGGACCTACAATGAGCAGTTCTTC	CASSSVPRFGSRGTYNEQFF
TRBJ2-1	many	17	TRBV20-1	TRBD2	TGCAGTGCTCCAACCGGACTAGCGGGAGGTATCAGGAATGAGCAGTTCTTC	CSAPTGLAGGIRNEQFF
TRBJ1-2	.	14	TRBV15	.	TGTGCCACCAGCAGAGCTGGGGACTCTATAGGCTACACCTTC	CATSRAGDSIGYTF
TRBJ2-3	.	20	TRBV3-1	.	TGTGCCAGCAGCCAAAGACCGAGCCATGCCTTGGAAAAGCACACAGATACGCAGTATTTT	CASSQRPSHALEKHTDTQYF